This T cell receptor (beta chain) originates from a study of blood T cells in healthy people across ages. Study-level findings and limits: Naive CD4+ cells and diversity were both higher in long-lived donors than in aged donors.

This clonotype was observed a few times. Antigen specificity is unknown. A read error may explain this, as a much larger clone is one base away. Alongside a J-beta primer mix, a sample-barcoded 5' primer served in a second PCR lasting about 7 to 11 cycles. Tags on each cDNA molecule came from a template-switch adaptor with 12 random nucleotides. All samples gave at least 2.5 million CDR3-containing paired-end reads. TCRdb independently ran MiXCR on the 5' RACE reads; one entry per CDR3 protein. The data show 710,000 or so distinct CDR3 sequences, with approximately 30% seen just once and 15% held by the top ten. Germline V gene sequence: CDR1 DFQATT, CDR2 SNEGSKA (reference sequence). Trimming shortened V by 0 bases and J by 12 bases, and 21 bases separated the two germline ends. This CDR3 comprises 15 residues.

The chain has TRBV20-1 and TRBJ2-1; tentatively, D is TRBD1 (6 bases). The sequencing input was blood. The sequence was collected from a woman of 80 years or more in good health. CDR3 sequence reads: CSARDPRDIRSGQFF. The CDR3 DNA reads TGCAGTGCTAGAGATCCCCGGGACATTCGATCGGGGCAGTTCTTC.